This T cell receptor beta chain was found in a study of tissue T cells after allogeneic stem cell transplantation. For this clone: Its antigen is undetermined. Germline and genes: mouse. The read ends 1 residue shy of where the CDR3 ends; the end is completed using the germline J gene.

The assay was immunoSEQ multiplex PCR, and TCRdb's table has in-frame clones only and misses some. Of more than 40,000 clones in the sample, about three quarters were seen once. From germline, CDR1 is NSHNY and CDR2 SYGAGN. The CDR3 runs to 16 residues. Unmatched junction bases numbered 4, after V lost 2 bases and J lost 0 bases. Findings of the study overall: Anatomically similar tissues had similar TCR repertoires within each patient.

The receptor was isolated from a pool of C57BL/6 mice in good health. The sequencing input was sorted cells pooled from one or two spleens. The V and J genes are TRBV13-1 and TRBJ2-7, with TRBD2 matching over 11 bases. The CDR3 bases that were read are TGTGCCAGCAGTGAAGGGGGACTGGGGGTCTCCTATGAACAGTAC. Protein: CASSEGGLGVSYEQY. The CDR3, in full, reads CASSEGGLGVSYEQYF.